The T cell receptor (beta chain) under discussion was sequenced for a study of chemoradiotherapy in HPV16-positive cancers. Study overall: Functional T-cell assays on a couple of HPV16-positive patients' cells defined candidate HPV-specific clones and common TCR motifs. Points from the study as a whole: Non-HPV-specific T cells did not expand in tumors during treatment, whereas candidate HPV-specific clones and E7-related motifs did. HPV-specific T cells were functionally defined from only a couple of HPV16-positive patients.

Concerning this clone: Its antigen remains unidentified.

Germline trimming cut 5 bases from V and 2 bases from J; bases unmatched to any gene: 6. CDR1 and CDR2 from the germline V gene are LNHDA and SQIVND (reference sequence). CDR3 length equals 14 residues. Here immunoSEQ multiplex PCR was the method, and the copy in TCRdb shows in-frame clones only, minus some. This table has several thousand clones, 86% appearing once. Repertoires were sampled repeatedly during chemoradiotherapy. The sequenced sample was tumor tissue, obtained from a patient who underwent chemoradiotherapy. The clonotype was recovered from a human donor with HPV-associated anogenital cancer. This rearrangement joins TRBV19 to TRBJ2-7; 7 bases are shared with TRBD2. The CDR3 bases are TGTGCCAGTAGTGCCCGGGGGGTTACCTACGAGCAGTACTTC. This codes for CASSARGVTYEQYF.